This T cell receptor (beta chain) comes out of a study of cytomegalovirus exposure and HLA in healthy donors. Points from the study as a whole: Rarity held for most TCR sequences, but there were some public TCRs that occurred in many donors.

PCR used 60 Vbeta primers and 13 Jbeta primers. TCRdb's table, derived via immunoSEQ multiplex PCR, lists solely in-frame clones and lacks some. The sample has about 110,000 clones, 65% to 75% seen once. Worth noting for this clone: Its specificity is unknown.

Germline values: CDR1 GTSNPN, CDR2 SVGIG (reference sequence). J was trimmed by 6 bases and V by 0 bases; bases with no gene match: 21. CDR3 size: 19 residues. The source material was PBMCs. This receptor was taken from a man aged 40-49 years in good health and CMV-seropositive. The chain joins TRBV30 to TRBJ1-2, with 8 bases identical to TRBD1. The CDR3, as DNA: TGTGCCTGGAGTGTTTTCGGGCTAGCAGGGGGCGCTCACCTCGATGGCTACACCTTC. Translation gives CAWSVFGLAGGAHLDGYTF.